This is a list of T cell receptor beta chains from one sample in a study of graft-versus-host responses after intestinal transplantation. The protocol was immunoSEQ multiplex PCR, while the TCRdb copy is restricted to in-frame clones and leaves out a portion. There are about 88,000 clones in the sample; 94% occur only once, and roughly 0.2% lies in the top ten. What these receptors recognize is not known. The material sequenced was unstimulated CD4+ T cells sorted from spleen or lymph node cells, taken before transplant. These TCRs come from a human donor who was the organ donor for an intestinal transplant. CDR3s include the opening cysteine and the closing phenylalanine or tryptophan. A D gene is named only where the DNA matches it firmly. The size of a clone is reported for some rows only, either as once, few or many, or as a class for expanded clones.

-,TRBJ1-3,-,TRBV11-1,CASSLLSSGNTIYF,TGTGCCAGCAGCCTTCTATCCTCCGGAAACACCATATATTTT
-,TRBJ1-2,few,TRBV6-5,CASSYSISGLRGYTF,TGTGCCAGCAGTTACTCGATTTCGGGGTTGCGCGGCTACACCTTC
-,TRBJ1-1,-,TRBV27,CASSLSMSRTGRYGTEAFF,TGTGCCAGCAGTTTAAGTATGTCCCGAACAGGGAGGTACGGGACTGAAGCTTTCTTT
TRBD1,TRBJ1-5,-,TRBV15,CATSRPLGQVVHQPQHF,TGTGCCACCAGCCGACCTTTGGGACAGGTGGTCCATCAGCCCCAGCATTTT
-,TRBJ2-3,-,TRBV4-1,CASSQGGSSPDTQYF,TGCGCCAGCAGCCAAGGTGGGTCTAGTCCGGATACGCAGTATTTT
TRBD1,TRBJ2-6,-,TRBV6-6,CASSRGTAGANVLTF,TGTGCCAGCAGTCGAGGGACAGCTGGGGCCAACGTCCTGACTTTC
TRBD1,TRBJ2-5,-,TRBV27,CASSSMGQVFETQYF,TGTGCCAGCAGTTCCATGGGACAGGTGTTTGAGACCCAGTACTTC
TRBD1,TRBJ1-2,once,TRBV5-6,CASSLAGTGGVGGYTF,TGTGCCAGCAGCTTGGCCGGGACAGGGGGTGTCGGCGGCTACACCTTC
-,TRBJ2-1,-,TRBV5-1,CASSLMGGVSSYNEQFF,TGCGCCAGCAGCTTAATGGGCGGCGTGAGCTCCTACAATGAGCAGTTCTTC
-,TRBJ1-4,-,TRBV7-9,CASSLKADTTNEKLFF,TGTGCCAGCAGCTTAAAGGCCGACACAACTAATGAAAAACTGTTTTTT
-,TRBJ1-4,-,TRBV5-1,CASGALGTNEKLFF,TGCGCCAGCGGTGCCTTGGGAACTAATGAAAAACTGTTTTTT
TRBD2,TRBJ2-7,-,TRBV11-3,CASSLGPAGGSYEQYF,TGTGCCAGCAGCTTAGGTCCAGCGGGGGGTAGCTACGAGCAGTACTTC
-,TRBJ2-7,-,TRBV2,CASRYRIWGKYF,TGTGCCAGCAGATACAGGATCTGGGGGAAGTACTTC
TRBD2,TRBJ2-7,-,TRBV9,CASSVSSGGYEQYF,TGTGCCAGCAGCGTTTCCAGCGGGGGCTACGAGCAGTACTTC
-,TRBJ2-7,-,TRBV7-9,CASSLGGATSYEQYF,TGTGCCAGCAGCTTAGGCGGGGCCACCTCCTACGAGCAGTACTTC
-,TRBJ2-5,-,TRBV2,CASSENMYQETQYF,TGTGCCAGCAGTGAAAATATGTACCAAGAGACCCAGTACTTC
-,TRBJ2-7,-,TRBV6-6,CASSYRISYEQYF,TGTGCCAGCAGTTACAGGATTTCCTACGAGCAGTACTTC
TRBD1,TRBJ2-5,-,TRBV19,CASRPGRGETQYF,TGTGCCAGTAGACCAGGCAGGGGGGAGACCCAGTACTTC
-,TRBJ2-3,-,TRBV7-9,CASSLGAEASTDTQYF,TGTGCCAGCAGCTTAGGGGCGGAAGCCAGCACAGATACGCAGTATTTT
TRBD2,TRBJ2-1,-,TRBV7-3,CASSQTSGGAGEQFF,TGTGCCAGCAGCCAGACTAGCGGGGGGGCCGGCGAGCAGTTCTTC
TRBD2,TRBJ2-1,-,TRBV7-6,CASSLGLAGGNEQFF,TGTGCCAGCAGCTTAGGACTAGCGGGTGGTAATGAGCAGTTCTTC
TRBD2,TRBJ2-3,-,TRBV5-1,CASSLVAGGLTDTQYF,TGCGCCAGCAGCTTGGTAGCGGGGGGCCTCACAGATACGCAGTATTTT
-,TRBJ2-3,-,TRBV7-7,CASSFSRAGDTQYF,TGTGCTAGCAGCTTCTCCAGGGCCGGAGATACGCAGTATTTT
-,TRBJ2-3,-,TRBV7-8,CASSLAHPDTQYF,TGTGCCAGCAGCTTAGCGCATCCAGATACGCAGTATTTT
-,TRBJ2-2,-,TRBV5-1,CASSPGTAYTGELFF,TGCGCCAGCAGCCCCGGGACGGCGTACACCGGGGAGCTGTTTTTT
-,TRBJ1-6,-,TRBV6-1,CASSGSTGGGPPLHF,TGTGCCAGCAGTGGATCGACAGGAGGAGGCCCACCCCTCCACTTT
-,TRBJ1-2,-,TRBV5-5,CASSLFIGGTGSSYGYTF,TGTGCCAGCAGCTTGTTCATCGGAGGGACCGGATCCTCCTATGGCTACACCTTC
TRBD1,TRBJ2-7,few,TRBV28,CASRDSGGISSYEQYF,TGTGCCAGCAGGGACTCAGGGGGCATAAGCTCCTACGAGCAGTACTTC
-,TRBJ2-5,-,TRBV9,CASSVDIAESIIQETQYF,TGTGCCAGCAGCGTAGACATAGCGGAGAGTATTATCCAAGAGACCCAGTACTTC
TRBD2,TRBJ2-2,-,TRBV7-3,CASSLQGLAGANTGELFF,TGTGCCAGCAGCTTACAGGGACTAGCGGGGGCGAACACCGGGGAGCTGTTTTTT
-,TRBJ1-2,-,TRBV7-2,CASSTRGSYGYTF,TGTGCCAGCAGCACTAGGGGTAGCTATGGCTACACCTTC
-,TRBJ2-7,-,TRBV7-8,CASSLPNGTYEQYF,TGTGCCAGCAGCTTACCAAACGGGACCTACGAGCAGTACTTC
-,TRBJ2-3,-,TRBV30,CAWIKGFTDTQYF,TGTGCCTGGATAAAAGGGTTCACAGATACGCAGTATTTT
-,TRBJ1-5,-,TRBV7-2,CASSFSDTQPQHF,TGTGCCAGCAGCTTTTCGGATACTCAGCCCCAGCATTTT